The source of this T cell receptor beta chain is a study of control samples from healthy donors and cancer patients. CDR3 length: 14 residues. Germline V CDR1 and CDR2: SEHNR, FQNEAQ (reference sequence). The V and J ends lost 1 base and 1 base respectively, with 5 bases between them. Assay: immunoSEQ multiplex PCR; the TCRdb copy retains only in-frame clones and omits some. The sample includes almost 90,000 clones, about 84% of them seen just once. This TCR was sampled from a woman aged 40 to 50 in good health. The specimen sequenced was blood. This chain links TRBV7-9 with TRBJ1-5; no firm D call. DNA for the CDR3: TGTGCCAGCAGCTTAGAACAGAGCAATCAGCCCCAGCATTTT. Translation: CASSLEQSNQPQHF. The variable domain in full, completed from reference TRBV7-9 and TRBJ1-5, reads DTGVSQNPRHKITKRGQNVTFRCDPISEHNRLYWYRQTLGQGPEFLTYFQNEAQLEKSRLLSDRFSAERPKGSFSTLEIQRTEQGDSAMYLCASSLEQSNQPQHFGDGTRLSIL.